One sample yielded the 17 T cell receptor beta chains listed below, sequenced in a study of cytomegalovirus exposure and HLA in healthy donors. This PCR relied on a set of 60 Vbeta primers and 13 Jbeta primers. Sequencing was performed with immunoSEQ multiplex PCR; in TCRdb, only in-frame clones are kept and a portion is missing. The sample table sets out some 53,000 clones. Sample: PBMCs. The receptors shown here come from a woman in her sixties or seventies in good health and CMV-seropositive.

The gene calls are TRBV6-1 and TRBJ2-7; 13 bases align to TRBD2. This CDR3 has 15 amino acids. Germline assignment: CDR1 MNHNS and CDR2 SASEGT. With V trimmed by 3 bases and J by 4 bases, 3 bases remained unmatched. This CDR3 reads CASSDGLAGAYEQYF. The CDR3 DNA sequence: TGTGCCAGCAGTGACGGACTAGCGGGGGCTTACGAGCAGTACTTC.

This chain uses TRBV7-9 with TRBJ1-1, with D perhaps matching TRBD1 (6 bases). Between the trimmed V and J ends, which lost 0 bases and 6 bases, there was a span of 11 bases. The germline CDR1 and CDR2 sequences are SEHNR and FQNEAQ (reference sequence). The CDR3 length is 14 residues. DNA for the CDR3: TGTGCCAGCAGCTTAGCGAATCAGGGGTCTGAAGCTTTCTTT. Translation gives CASSLANQGSEAFF.

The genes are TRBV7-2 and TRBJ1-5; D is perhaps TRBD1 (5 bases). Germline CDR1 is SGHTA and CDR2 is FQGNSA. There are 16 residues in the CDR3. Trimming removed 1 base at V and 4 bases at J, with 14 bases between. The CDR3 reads CASSLDLSGLNQPQHF. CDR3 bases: TGTGCCAGCAGCTTAGATCTTTCAGGGTTAAATCAGCCCCAGCATTTT.

CDR3 in amino acids: CASSPGRGEHGYTF. As DNA, the CDR3 is TGTGCCAGCTCACCAGGCAGGGGCGAACATGGCTACACCTTC. V is TRBV18 and J is TRBJ1-2; a possible D gene is TRBD1 (6 bases). Between the trimmed V and J ends, which lost 2 bases and 6 bases, there was a span of 13 bases. The CDR3 has 14 residues. CDR1 is KGHSH, CDR2 LQKENI, per germline.

DNA for the CDR3: TGTGCCAGCAGCGGGGGACGGCGGGGCCGGTATAGCTATTACGAGCAGTACTTC. Amino acids: CASSGGRRGRYSYYEQYF. This chain uses TRBV7-2 with TRBJ2-7; D might be TRBD2 (6 bases). The CDR3 has 18 amino acids. V lost 5 bases and J 4 bases, leaving 27 bases between the germline ends. From germline, CDR1 is SGHTA and CDR2 FQGNSA. The complete variable domain, with remaining parts taken from reference TRBV7-2 and TRBJ2-7, reads GAGVSQSPSNKVTEKGKDVELRCDPISGHTALYWYRQSLGQGLEFLIYFQGNSAPDKSGLPSDRFSAERTGGSVSTLTIQRTQQEDSAVYLCASSGGRRGRYSYYEQYFGPGTRLTVT.

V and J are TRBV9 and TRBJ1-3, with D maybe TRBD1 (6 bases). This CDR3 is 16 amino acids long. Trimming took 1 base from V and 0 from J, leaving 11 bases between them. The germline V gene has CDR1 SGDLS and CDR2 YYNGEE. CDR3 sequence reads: CASSVRQGYSGNTIYF. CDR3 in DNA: TGTGCCAGCAGCGTACGCCAGGGGTACTCTGGAAACACCATATATTTT.

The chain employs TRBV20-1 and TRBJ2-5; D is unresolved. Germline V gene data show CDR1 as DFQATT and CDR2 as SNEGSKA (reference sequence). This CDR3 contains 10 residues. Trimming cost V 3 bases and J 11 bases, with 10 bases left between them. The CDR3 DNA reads TGCAGTGCTAGGAGCGAGGTGCAGTACTTC. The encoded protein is CSARSEVQYF.

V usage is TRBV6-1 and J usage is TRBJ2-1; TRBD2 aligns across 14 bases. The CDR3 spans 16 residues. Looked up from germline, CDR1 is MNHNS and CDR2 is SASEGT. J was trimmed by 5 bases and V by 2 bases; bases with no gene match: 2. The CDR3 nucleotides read TGTGCCAGCAGTGAATGGGGACTAGCGGGGGACAATGAGCAGTTCTTC. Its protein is CASSEWGLAGDNEQFF.

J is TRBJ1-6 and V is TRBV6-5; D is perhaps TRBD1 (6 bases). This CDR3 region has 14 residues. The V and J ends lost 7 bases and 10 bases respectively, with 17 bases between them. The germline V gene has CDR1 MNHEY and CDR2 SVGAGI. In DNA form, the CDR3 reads TGTGCCAGCACCAAGGGGGGGGTTTACTCACCCCTCCACTTT. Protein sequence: CASTKGGVYSPLHF.

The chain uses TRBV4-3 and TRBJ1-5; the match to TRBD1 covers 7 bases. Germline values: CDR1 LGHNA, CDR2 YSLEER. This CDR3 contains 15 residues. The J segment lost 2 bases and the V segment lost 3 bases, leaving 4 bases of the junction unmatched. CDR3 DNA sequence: TGCGCCAGCAGCCATGACAGGGTGGGCAATCAGCCCCAGCATTTT. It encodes CASSHDRVGNQPQHF.

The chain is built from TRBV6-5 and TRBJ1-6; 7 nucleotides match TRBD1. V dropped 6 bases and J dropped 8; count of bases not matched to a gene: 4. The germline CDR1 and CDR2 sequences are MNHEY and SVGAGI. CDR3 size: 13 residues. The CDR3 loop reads CASSGQEDSPLHF. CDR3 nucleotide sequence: TGTGCCAGCAGCGGACAGGAGGATTCACCCCTCCACTTT.

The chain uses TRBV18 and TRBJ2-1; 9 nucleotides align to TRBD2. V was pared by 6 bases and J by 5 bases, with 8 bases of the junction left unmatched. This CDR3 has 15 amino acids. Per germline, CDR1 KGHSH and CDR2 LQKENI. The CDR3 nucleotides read TGTGCCAGCTCCTCGTTAGCGGGGGTCGACAATGAGCAGTTCTTC. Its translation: CASSSLAGVDNEQFF.

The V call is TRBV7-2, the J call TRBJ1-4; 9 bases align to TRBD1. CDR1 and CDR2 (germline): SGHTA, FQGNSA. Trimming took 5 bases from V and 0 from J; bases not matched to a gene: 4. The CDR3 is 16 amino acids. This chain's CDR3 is CASSRRTGATNEKLFF. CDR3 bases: TGTGCCAGCAGCCGAAGGACAGGGGCAACTAATGAAAAACTGTTTTTT.

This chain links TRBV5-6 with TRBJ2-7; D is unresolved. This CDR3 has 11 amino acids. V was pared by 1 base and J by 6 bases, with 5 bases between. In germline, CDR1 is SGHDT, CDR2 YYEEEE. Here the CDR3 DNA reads TGTGCCAGCAGCTTGCCCGGCGAGCAGTACTTC. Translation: CASSLPGEQYF.

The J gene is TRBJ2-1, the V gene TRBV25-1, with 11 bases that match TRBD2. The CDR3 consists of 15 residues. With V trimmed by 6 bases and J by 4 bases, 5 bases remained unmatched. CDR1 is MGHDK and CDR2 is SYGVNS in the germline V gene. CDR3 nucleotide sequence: TGTGCCAGCAGCTCCTCTAGCGGGGGGTACAATGAGCAGTTCTTC. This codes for CASSSSSGGYNEQFF.

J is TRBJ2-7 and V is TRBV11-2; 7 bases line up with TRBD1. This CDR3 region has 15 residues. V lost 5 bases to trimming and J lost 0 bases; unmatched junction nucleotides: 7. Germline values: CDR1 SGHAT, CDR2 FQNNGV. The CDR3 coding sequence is TGTGCCAGCAGCCGGGACAGATTCAACTCCTACGAGCAGTACTTC. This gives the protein CASSRDRFNSYEQYF.

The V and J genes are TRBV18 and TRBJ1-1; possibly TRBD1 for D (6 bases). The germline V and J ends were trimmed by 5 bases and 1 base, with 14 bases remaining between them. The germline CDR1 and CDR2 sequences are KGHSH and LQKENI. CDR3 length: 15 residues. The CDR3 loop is CASSSLPGANTEAFF. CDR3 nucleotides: TGTGCCAGCTCATCCCTGCCAGGGGCGAACACTGAAGCTTTCTTT.